Presented here are 23 T cell receptor beta chains from one specimen sequenced in a study of blood T cell repertoires in COVID-19. Clones were sequenced by immunoSEQ multiplex PCR, and TCRdb holds only the in-frame ones, with some missing. The table has roughly 290,000 clones, 70% to 90% seen once. The sequencing sample was made of peripheral blood. These TCRs come from a human donor with COVID-19, enrolled during active disease. The donor label of this sample is uncertain.

This clone showed up just once. The chain uses TRBV4-3 and TRBJ2-1; TRBD2 aligns across 7 bases. The CDR3 covers 17 residues. The V gene end was trimmed by 2 bases and the J gene end by 5 bases; junction bases not matched to a gene: 12. CDR1 and CDR2 from the germline V gene are LGHNA and YSLEER. The CDR3 loop is CASSQRVAGGAHNEQFF. CDR3 sequence (DNA): TGCGCCAGCAGCCAAAGAGTAGCGGGCGGAGCCCACAATGAGCAGTTCTTC.

V is TRBV28 and J is TRBJ1-3; no clear D gene. V was pared by 10 bases and J by 1 base, with 8 bases between. The CDR3 totals 12 residues. Germline CDR1 and CDR2: MDHEN and SYDVKM. The CDR3 coding sequence is TGTGCCACCCGGGGATCTGGAAACACCATATATTTT. Translated: CATRGSGNTIYF. Variable domain in full (rest from reference TRBV28 and TRBJ1-3): DVKVTQSSRYLVKRTGEKVFLECVQDMDHENMFWYRQDPGLGLRLIYFSYDVKMKEKGDIPEGYSVSREKKERFSLILESASTNQTSMYLCATRGSGNTIYFGEGSWLTVV.

The chain is built from TRBV19 and TRBJ2-2; no clear D gene. Germline V CDR1 and CDR2: LNHDA, SQIVND (reference sequence). With 10 bases removed from V and 0 bases from J, the gap between germline ends came to 12 bases. This CDR3 region has 14 residues. CDR3 bases: TGTGCCACCGAGAGTAGCACGAACACCGGGGAGCTGTTTTTT. This translates into CATESSTNTGELFF.

The chain carries TRBV29-1 and TRBJ2-2; D uncertain. The CDR3 spans 14 residues. V was cut by 5 bases and J by 0 bases, with 10 bases left in between. Germline-derived CDR1 and CDR2 are SQVTM and ANQGSEA. The CDR3 sequence is CSVLARTNTGELFF. DNA for the CDR3: TGCAGCGTTTTGGCGCGGACGAACACCGGGGAGCTGTTTTTT.

The chain carries TRBV2 and TRBJ2-5; 8 bases match TRBD1. Germline lookup yields CDR1 SNHLY and CDR2 FYNNEI. The V segment lost 2 bases and the J segment 1 base; nucleotides outside the gene matches: 3. This CDR3 contains 15 residues. The DNA of the CDR3 is TGTGCCAGCAGTGAATTCAGGGGGCCCCAAGAGACCCAGTACTTC. Amino acids: CASSEFRGPQETQYF.

The rearrangement uses TRBV27 and TRBJ1-4; D unclear. Germline CDR1 and CDR2: MNHEY and SMNVEV (reference sequence). Trimming stripped 3 bases from V and 8 bases from J, with 7 bases between. The CDR3 runs to 12 residues. CDR3 nucleotides: TGTGCCAGCAGTTTCTTCGGGGAAAAACTGTTTTTT. Its translation: CASSFFGEKLFF.

This rearrangement joins TRBV28 to TRBJ1-6; 8 bases fit TRBD1. The germline gives CDR1 MDHEN, CDR2 SYDVKM. V lost 5 bases, J lost 10 bases, and 10 bases stayed unmatched. The CDR3 has 15 amino acids. The DNA of the CDR3 is TGTGCCAGCAGTCCGGAGAACAGGGGGTTATCACCCCTCCACTTT. This codes for CASSPENRGLSPLHF.

The V call is TRBV27, the J call TRBJ2-2, with TRBD2 as a possible D gene (6 bases). Per the germline V gene, CDR1 is MNHEY and CDR2 is SMNVEV (reference sequence). Trimming cost V 4 bases and J 4 bases, with 10 bases left between them. The CDR3 runs to 14 residues. DNA of the CDR3: TGTGCCAGCAGTTCGGGGACTTTCACCGGGGAGCTGTTTTTT. Its translation is CASSSGTFTGELFF.

Regarding this clone: The same CDR3 is also encoded by other DNA sequences in this sample. The rearrangement uses TRBV3-1 (or the pseudogene TRBV3-2) and TRBJ1-2; D possibly corresponds to TRBD1 (5 bases). Germline V CDR1 and CDR2: LGHDT, YNNKEL (reference sequence). With 0 bases removed from V and 3 bases from J, the gap between germline ends came to 8 bases. CDR3 length equals 14 residues. CDR3 sequence reads: CASSQDAGDYGYTF. The DNA of the CDR3 is TGTGCCAGCAGCCAAGATGCGGGGGACTATGGCTACACCTTC.

The chain carries TRBV7-2 and TRBJ2-2, with D tentatively TRBD2 (5 bases). Germline V gene data show CDR1 as SGHTA and CDR2 as FQGNSA. The CDR3 covers 13 residues. Between the trimmed V and J ends, which lost 1 base and 14 bases, there was a span of 14 bases. CDR3 sequence reads: CASSLEGGYPLFF. As DNA, the CDR3 is TGTGCCAGCAGCTTAGAGGGCGGGTACCCACTGTTTTTT.

DNA for the CDR3: TGTGCCAGCAGTTTCCTAGGGGGCGCACCCACCTACGAGCAGTACTTC. Residues: CASSFLGGAPTYEQYF. The chain has TRBV27 and TRBJ2-7, with 7 positions matching TRBD1. CDR1 and CDR2 (germline): MNHEY, SMNVEV (reference sequence). Trimming took 3 bases from V and 2 from J; bases not matched to a gene: 10. The CDR3 is 16 residues long.

The CDR3 sequence is CASSDWYGGDEQYF. The CDR3 DNA follows: TGTGCCAGCAGTGACTGGTATGGGGGCGACGAGCAGTACTTC. This rearrangement joins TRBV27 to TRBJ2-7; a possible D gene is TRBD1 (6 bases). V was clipped by 5 bases and J by 5 bases, with 16 bases between them. The CDR3 consists of 14 residues. The germline V gene encodes CDR1 MNHEY and CDR2 SMNVEV (reference sequence).

V usage is TRBV30 and J usage is TRBJ1-5, with unresolved D. The ends were cut back, 5 bases at V and 3 bases at J, with 8 bases in the middle. The CDR3 is 12 residues long. CDR1 and CDR2 from the germline V gene are GTSNPN and SVGIG (reference sequence). CDR3 in DNA: TGTGCCTGGGGCAGTATCAATCAGCCCCAGCATTTT. This encodes CAWGSINQPQHF.

This clone appeared a few times. The chain employs TRBV7-9 and TRBJ2-3, with 11 bases that match TRBD1. Per the germline V gene, CDR1 is SEHNR and CDR2 is FQNEAQ (reference sequence). The CDR3 has 15 residues. V trimming: 5 bases; J trimming: 3 bases; junction bases outside the gene matches: 4. The chain's CDR3 is CASSGQGAVTDTQYF. Written as DNA, the CDR3 is TGTGCCAGCAGCGGACAGGGGGCCGTAACAGATACGCAGTATTTT.

This chain connects TRBV5-6 to TRBJ2-2; 7 bases line up with TRBD1. This CDR3 is 13 amino acids long. Germline values: CDR1 SGHDT, CDR2 YYEEEE. V was pared by 4 bases and J by 7 bases, with 4 bases of the junction left unmatched. This chain's CDR3 is CASSAQGYGELFF. CDR3 nucleotides: TGTGCCAGCAGCGCACAGGGGTACGGGGAGCTGTTTTTT.

The J gene is TRBJ1-5, the V gene TRBV4-1; the D gene is possibly TRBD1 (5 bases). The CDR3 covers 16 residues. CDR1 is MGHRA and CDR2 is YSYEKL in the germline V gene. Trimming shortened V by 1 base and J by 2 bases, and 12 bases separated the two germline ends. DNA of the CDR3: TGCGCCAGCAGCCAAGTCCAGGGCTCTGGCAATCAGCCCCAGCATTTT. Translated, it gives CASSQVQGSGNQPQHF.

The rearrangement uses TRBV11-2 and TRBJ1-3, with no clear D. The CDR3 sequence is 14 residues long. V was cut by 3 bases and J by 4 bases, with 10 bases left in between. Germline values: CDR1 SGHAT, CDR2 FQNNGV. CDR3 DNA: TGTGCCAGCAGCTTCGAACTGAGGGGAAACACCATATATTTT. Translated: CASSFELRGNTIYF.

The chain has TRBV7-3 and TRBJ1-1, with D possibly matching TRBD1 (5 bases). V was pared by 3 bases and J by 5 bases, with 13 bases between. The germline CDR1 and CDR2 sequences are SGHTA and FQGTGA. This CDR3 comprises 14 residues. The DNA of the CDR3 is TGTGCCAGCAGCTTCCAGGGCCCTGGAACTGAAGCTTTCTTT. Protein product: CASSFQGPGTEAFF.

Here the CDR3 DNA reads TGCGCCAGCCGCCGGGACAGGGCTTCACCCCTCCACTTT. Its translation is CASRRDRASPLHF. V and J are TRBV4-3 and TRBJ1-6, with 9 bases fitting TRBD1. The CDR3 is 13 residues long. V trimming: 8 bases; J trimming: 9 bases; junction bases outside the gene matches: 5. Germline loops: CDR1 LGHNA, CDR2 YSLEER.

The chain employs TRBV7-3 and TRBJ1-6; D gene unclear. Germline CDR1 and CDR2: SGHTA and FQGTGA. V dropped 2 bases and J dropped 0 bases, with 5 bases sitting between them. The CDR3 length is 15 residues. Here the CDR3 reads CASSLWSSYNSPLHF. The CDR3 coding sequence is TGTGCCAGCAGCTTATGGAGCTCCTATAATTCACCCCTCCACTTT.

The V call is TRBV20-1, the J call TRBJ1-5; D is uncertain. The V end lost 4 bases, the J end lost 3 bases, and 7 bases lay between the germline ends. In germline, CDR1 is DFQATT, CDR2 SNEGSKA (reference sequence). The CDR3 runs 12 residues. The CDR3 loop is CSANELNQPQHF. CDR3 coding DNA: TGCAGTGCTAATGAACTCAATCAGCCCCAGCATTTT.

The chain is built from TRBV7-3 and TRBJ2-6; D is possibly TRBD2 (5 bases). Germline V gene lookup returns CDR1 SGHTA and CDR2 FQGTGA. Between the trimmed V and J ends, which lost 2 bases and 1 base, there was a span of 12 bases. The CDR3 is made up of 17 amino acids. CDR3 bases: TGTGCCAGCAGCTTACTTGGACTTACGTCTGGGGCCAACGTCCTGACTTTC. It translates to CASSLLGLTSGANVLTF. The full variable domain, its missing parts supplied by reference TRBV7-3 and TRBJ2-6, is GAGVSQTPSNKVTEKGKYVELRCDPISGHTALYWYRQSLGQGPEFLIYFQGTGAADDSGLPNDRFFAVRPEGSVSTLKIQRTERGDSAVYLCASSLLGLTSGANVLTFGAGSRLTVL.

As for this clone: Other DNA sequences in this sample translate to the same CDR3. The chain links TRBV19 to TRBJ2-7; 8 bases map to TRBD2. The CDR3 is made up of 14 amino acids. Looked up from germline, CDR1 is LNHDA and CDR2 is SQIVND (reference sequence). The J segment lost 2 bases and the V segment lost 5 bases, leaving 5 bases of the junction unmatched. CDR3 sequence: CASSVTSGTYEQYF. CDR3 DNA sequence: TGTGCCAGTAGTGTAACTAGCGGTACCTACGAGCAGTACTTC. Using reference TRBV19 and TRBJ2-7 for the parts outside the CDR3, the full variable domain is DGGITQSPKYLFRKEGQNVTLSCEQNLNHDAMYWYRQDPGQGLRLIYYSQIVNDFQKGDIAEGYSVSREKKESFPLTVTSAQKNPTAFYLCASSVTSGTYEQYFGPGTRLTVT.